This is a list of T cell receptor beta chains from one sample in a study of cytomegalovirus exposure and HLA in healthy donors. Some clones are missing from TCRdb's copy, which holds only in-frame ones; the method was immunoSEQ multiplex PCR. Of about 100,000 clones listed, roughly 76% are singletons. Specimen: PBMCs. The receptors here all came from a woman in her sixties in good health and CMV-seropositive. Each CDR3 is given with its conserved first and last residue. A D gene is named only where the DNA matches it firmly. Where a row states a size, it is once, few, many or the class of an expanded clone; other rows omit it.

v_call,j_call,clone_size,d_call,cdr3_aa,cdr3_nt
TRBV19,TRBJ2-4,-,TRBD1,CASSLPPGQGPKNIQYF,TGTGCCAGTAGTCTCCCTCCGGGACAGGGGCCCAAAAACATTCAGTACTTC
TRBV7-9,TRBJ2-1,-,-,CASSRGDGLEQFF,TGTGCCAGCAGCCGCGGGGACGGACTTGAGCAGTTCTTC
TRBV18,TRBJ2-1,-,TRBD2,CASSPPSLAGKNEQFF,TGTGCCAGCTCACCACCGTCGCTAGCGGGTAAGAATGAGCAGTTCTTC
TRBV29-1,TRBJ1-6,few,-,CSVMSSYNSPLHF,TGCAGCGTGATGAGCTCCTATAATTCACCCCTCCACTTT
TRBV18,TRBJ2-1,-,-,CASSPGPSSYNEQFF,TGTGCCAGCTCACCAGGCCCTAGCTCCTACAATGAGCAGTTCTTC
TRBV30,TRBJ2-1,once,-,CAWSRNNEQFF,TGTGCCTGGAGCAGAAACAATGAGCAGTTCTTC
TRBV28,TRBJ1-5,-,-,CASSLGVQGSSQPQHF,TGTGCCAGCAGTTTAGGGGTACAGGGAAGTAGTCAGCCCCAGCATTTT
TRBV4-2,TRBJ2-3,few,TRBD1,CASSQRTGKTDTQYF,TGTGCCAGCAGCCAAAGGACAGGGAAGACAGATACGCAGTATTTT
TRBV5-1,TRBJ2-7,-,-,CASSLRDPGSYEQYF,TGCGCCAGCAGCTTACGAGACCCGGGCTCCTACGAGCAGTACTTC
TRBV6-5,TRBJ1-5,few,TRBD1,CASSRRQGSNQPQHF,TGTGCCAGCAGTCGCCGACAGGGAAGCAATCAGCCCCAGCATTTT
TRBV2,TRBJ2-1,-,-,CASSDRDIGSNEQFF,TGTGCCAGCAGTGACCGGGACATAGGGTCCAATGAGCAGTTCTTC
TRBV18,TRBJ1-3,-,TRBD1,CASSPSGQLSGNTIYF,TGTGCCAGCTCACCCTCGGGACAGCTCTCTGGAAACACCATATATTTT
TRBV7-9,TRBJ1-5,-,-,CASSFGHHSNQPQHF,TGTGCCAGCAGCTTTGGACATCATAGCAATCAGCCCCAGCATTTT
TRBV4-2,TRBJ2-7,few,TRBD2,CASSQDLAAYEQYF,TGTGCCAGCAGCCAAGATCTAGCGGCCTACGAGCAGTACTTC
TRBV10-3,TRBJ1-1,few,TRBD1,CAIREDRTEAFF,TGTGCCATCAGGGAGGACAGGACTGAAGCTTTCTTT
TRBV7-2,TRBJ1-3,-,-,CASSSGQTSGNTIYF,TGTGCCAGCAGCTCCGGACAGACCTCTGGAAACACCATATATTTT
TRBV2,TRBJ1-2,few,TRBD1,CASSRQGGDYGYTF,TGTGCCAGCAGTCGACAGGGCGGTGACTATGGCTACACCTTC
TRBV7-9,TRBJ2-3,-,TRBD2,CASSFSLAGTDTQYF,TGTGCCAGCAGCTTTTCGCTAGCGGGCACAGATACGCAGTATTTT
TRBV6-5,TRBJ1-5,-,-,CASTRQVGQPQHF,TGTGCCAGCACTAGACAGGTCGGGCAGCCCCAGCATTTT
TRBV6-1,TRBJ2-7,-,TRBD1,CASSDSGTGAYEQYF,TGTGCCAGCAGTGATTCCGGGACAGGTGCCTACGAGCAGTACTTC
TRBV21-1,TRBJ2-7,-,-,CASSTGASGRAYEQYF,TGTGCCAGCAGCACAGGGGCTAGCGGGAGGGCCTACGAGCAGTACTTC
TRBV10-3,TRBJ1-5,-,-,CAISELEQQGPQHF,TGTGCCATCAGTGAGTTGGAACAACAGGGGCCCCAGCATTTT
TRBV14,TRBJ2-3,-,TRBD1,CASSPGQGIGHVTDTQYF,TGTGCCAGCAGCCCGGGACAGGGCATCGGGCATGTTACAGATACGCAGTATTTT
TRBV19,TRBJ2-1,-,-,CASNGQGSYNEQFF,TGTGCCAGTAATGGGCAGGGGTCCTACAATGAGCAGTTCTTC
TRBV6-5,TRBJ2-7,-,-,CASSYSIGPGEQYF,TGTGCCAGCAGTTACTCGATAGGGCCGGGGGAGCAGTACTTC
TRBV2,TRBJ1-1,-,-,CASKGAATTEAFF,TGTGCCAGCAAAGGGGCGGCGACCACTGAAGCTTTCTTT
TRBV18,TRBJ1-1,-,-,CASSPNGRGTEAFF,TGTGCCAGCTCACCAAATGGCCGCGGCACTGAAGCTTTCTTT
TRBV30,TRBJ1-2,-,-,CAWSVLPTNYGYTF,TGTGCCTGGAGTGTACTACCGACTAACTATGGCTACACCTTC
TRBV5-6,TRBJ1-1,few,-,CASSQLTGNTEAFF,TGTGCCAGCAGCCAGTTGACTGGGAACACTGAAGCTTTCTTT
TRBV9,TRBJ1-1,-,-,CASSPDGGNTEAFF,TGTGCCAGCAGCCCCGACGGGGGGAACACTGAAGCTTTCTTT
TRBV2,TRBJ2-7,-,TRBD2,CAGGTSGSEQYF,TGTGCCGGAGGGACTAGCGGGTCCGAGCAGTACTTC
TRBV7-9,TRBJ2-7,-,-,CASSLRLAYEQYF,TGTGCCAGCAGCTTGCGTCTTGCCTACGAGCAGTACTTC
TRBV7-9,TRBJ1-1,-,-,CASSEQGRTEAFF,TGTGCCAGCAGCGAACAGGGAAGGACTGAAGCTTTCTTT
TRBV9,TRBJ1-1,-,TRBD1,CASTRGTGPTFF,TGTGCCAGCACCCGTGGGACAGGCCCAACTTTCTTT
TRBV29-1,TRBJ2-1,-,TRBD2,CSVEEYSGRGPYNEQFF,TGCAGCGTTGAGGAATATAGCGGGAGGGGGCCCTACAATGAGCAGTTCTTC
TRBV7-9,TRBJ1-5,-,TRBD1,CASSVTGGEGQPQHF,TGTGCCAGCAGCGTGACAGGGGGCGAAGGTCAGCCCCAGCATTTT
TRBV28,TRBJ2-7,-,-,CASTVYGLSYEQYF,TGTGCCAGCACAGTTTACGGACTATCCTACGAGCAGTACTTC
TRBV11-2,TRBJ1-1,few,-,CASSFNHVSEAFF,TGTGCCAGCAGCTTTAATCACGTCAGTGAAGCTTTCTTT
TRBV9,TRBJ1-5,once,-,CASSPSGGRHQPQHF,TGTGCCAGCAGCCCTTCCGGAGGTCGCCATCAGCCCCAGCATTTT
TRBV15,TRBJ1-5,-,-,CATSRDPGAHQPQHF,TGTGCCACCAGCAGAGATCCGGGAGCCCATCAGCCCCAGCATTTT
TRBV10-1,TRBJ1-1,-,TRBD1,CASSQNLDRARTF,TGCGCCAGCAGCCAAAATCTCGACAGGGCCCGTACCTTT
TRBV6-5,TRBJ2-3,-,-,CASSYSSAGDTDTQYF,TGTGCCAGCAGTTACTCGAGTGCAGGGGACACAGATACGCAGTATTTT
TRBV10-2,TRBJ1-4,few,-,CASSEGLNRKLFF,TGCGCCAGCAGTGAGGGACTCAACCGTAAACTGTTTTTT
TRBV27,TRBJ2-7,-,TRBD2,CASSLTSGRVSEQYF,TGTGCCAGCAGTTTGACTAGCGGGAGGGTCTCCGAGCAGTACTTC
TRBV29-1,TRBJ2-1,-,-,CSVDSRGLGRYEQFF,TGCAGCGTTGACTCGCGGGGTTTAGGACGGTATGAGCAGTTCTTC
TRBV5-1,TRBJ2-7,-,TRBD1,CASSLVTGFTYEQYF,TGCGCCAGCAGCTTGGTGACAGGGTTCACATACGAGCAGTACTTC
TRBV28,TRBJ2-3,-,-,CASSLELAGNADTQYF,TGTGCCAGCAGTTTAGAACTAGCTGGGAACGCAGATACGCAGTATTTT
TRBV19,TRBJ2-7,-,-,CASSRTARYEQYF,TGTGCCAGTAGTCGGACAGCCCGCTACGAGCAGTACTTC
TRBV27,TRBJ2-7,-,TRBD1,CASWGYRGAYEQYF,TGTGCCAGCTGGGGATACAGGGGAGCCTACGAGCAGTACTTC
TRBV30,TRBJ2-7,-,-,CACLHRSSYEQYF,TGTGCCTGCCTCCACAGGAGCTCCTACGAGCAGTACTTC
TRBV7-9,TRBJ2-1,-,TRBD2,CASSRVSGRALHEQFF,TGTGCCAGCAGCCGGGTCAGCGGGAGGGCCCTCCATGAGCAGTTCTTC
TRBV18,TRBJ2-1,-,-,CASSLTLEARREQFF,TGTGCCAGCTCACTAACGTTGGAGGCCCGTCGGGAGCAGTTCTTC
TRBV6-1,TRBJ2-7,-,-,CASSDRYYEQYF,TGTGCCAGCAGTGACAGGTACTACGAGCAGTACTTC
TRBV6-6,TRBJ1-1,few,TRBD1,CASSDSGGDTEAFF,TGTGCCAGCAGTGACTCAGGGGGGGACACTGAAGCTTTCTTT
TRBV28,TRBJ1-1,few,-,CASRASVGAIEAFF,TGTGCCAGCAGGGCAAGTGTGGGGGCGATTGAAGCTTTCTTT
TRBV2,TRBJ1-1,many,-,CASSEVATRIRNTEAFF,TGTGCCAGCAGTGAAGTGGCCACCAGGATCCGTAACACTGAAGCTTTCTTT
TRBV7-3,TRBJ2-1,once,TRBD2,CASSLRTSGVSGQFF,TGTGCCAGCAGCTTAAGGACTAGTGGGGTCTCGGGGCAGTTCTTC
TRBV19,TRBJ2-1,-,TRBD2,CASSTLAGGGEQFF,TGTGCCAGTAGTACGCTAGCGGGAGGGGGTGAGCAGTTCTTC
TRBV14,TRBJ2-3,once,TRBD2,CASSHWTSSVDTQYF,TGTGCCAGCAGCCACTGGACTAGCAGTGTCGATACGCAGTATTTT
TRBV5-4,TRBJ2-1,-,TRBD2,CASSLAFGLASNEQFF,TGTGCCAGCAGCTTGGCCTTCGGACTAGCGAGCAATGAGCAGTTCTTC